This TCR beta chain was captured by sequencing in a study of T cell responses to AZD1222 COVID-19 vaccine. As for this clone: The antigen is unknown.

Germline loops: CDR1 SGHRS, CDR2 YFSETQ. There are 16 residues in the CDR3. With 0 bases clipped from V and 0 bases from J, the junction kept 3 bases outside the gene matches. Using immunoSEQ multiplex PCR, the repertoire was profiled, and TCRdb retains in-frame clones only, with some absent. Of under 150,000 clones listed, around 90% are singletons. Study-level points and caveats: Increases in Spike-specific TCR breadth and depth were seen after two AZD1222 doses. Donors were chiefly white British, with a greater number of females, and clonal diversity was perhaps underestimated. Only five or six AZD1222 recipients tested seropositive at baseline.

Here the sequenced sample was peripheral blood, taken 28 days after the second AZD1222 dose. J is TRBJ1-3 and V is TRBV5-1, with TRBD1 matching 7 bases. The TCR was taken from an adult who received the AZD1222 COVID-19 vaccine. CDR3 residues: CASSLARQGSGNTIYF. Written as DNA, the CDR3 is TGCGCCAGCAGCTTGGCTAGACAGGGCTCTGGAAACACCATATATTTT.